One sample yielded the 21 T cell receptor beta chains listed below, sequenced in a study of CD8+CD57+ T cells in acquired aplastic anemia. In patients chosen for sequencing, flow cytometry had shown CD8+CD57+ cell expansion. The template used for profiling TCR beta VDJ and CDR3 was genomic DNA. TCRdb recomputed calls from the reads with MiXCR, one row per CDR3 protein. The sample records 150,000 to 200,000 distinct CDR3 sequences, about 48% being singletons. The sequenced material came from sorted CD4+, CD8+, or CD8+CD57+ T cells (not recorded which) from PBMCs. The receptors shown here come from a human donor with aplastic anemia.

The chain recombines TRBV29-1 with TRBJ1-2; D is perhaps TRBD1 (5 bases). The CDR3 sequence is 12 residues long. The germline V and J ends were trimmed by 5 bases and 6 bases, with 13 bases remaining between them. Germline V lookup: CDR1 SQVTM, CDR2 ANQGSEA. CDR3 residues: CSVRTFDHGYTF. In DNA form, the CDR3 reads TGCAGCGTTCGGACATTTGACCATGGCTACACCTTC.

The rearrangement links TRBV7-3 to TRBJ1-3; D is undetermined. Germline V gene lookup returns CDR1 SGHTA and CDR2 FQGTGA. CDR3 length: 10 amino acids. Trimming cost V 3 bases and J 15 bases, with 9 bases left between them. The chain's CDR3 is CASSFRYSYF. As DNA, the CDR3 is TGTGCCAGCAGCTTCCGGTACTCATATTTT.

Ten or more counts support this clonotype. The chain uses TRBV5-1 and TRBJ2-3; TRBD1 matches 7 bases. V lost 0 bases, J lost 5 bases, and 3 bases stayed unmatched. Germline V lookup: CDR1 SGHRS, CDR2 YFSETQ. The CDR3 extends over 14 amino acids. CDR3 sequence: CASSLARGLDTQYF. The CDR3 DNA reads as TGCGCCAGCAGCTTGGCCAGGGGGTTAGATACGCAGTATTTT.

This clonotype was recorded many times. One junction end does not reproduce the germline sequence, and a read error may be involved. The chain recombines TRBV7-9 with TRBJ2-7; 9 bases are a match to TRBD2. The CDR3 extends over 14 amino acids. The germline gives CDR1 SEHNR, CDR2 FQNEAQ (reference sequence). The CDR3 DNA reads TGCGCCAGCAGCTTTAGCGGGGGACCCTACGAGCAGTACTTC. This sequence encodes CASSFSGGPYEQYF.

The rearrangement links TRBV6-1 to TRBJ2-7, with TRBD2 matching over 8 bases. CDR1 MNHNS and CDR2 SASEGT come from the germline V gene. This CDR3 region has 14 residues. V trimming: 7 bases; J trimming: 3 bases; junction bases outside the gene matches: 8. The CDR3 region is CASKSVSGSYEQYF. DNA of the CDR3: TGTGCCAGCAAAAGTGTAAGCGGGAGCTACGAGCAGTACTTC.

This clonotype was recorded many times. The chain links TRBV2 to TRBJ2-1; the D call may be TRBD1 or TRBD2 (5 bases each). CDR3 length equals 15 residues. V was trimmed by 6 bases and J by 1 base, leaving 13 bases between them. In germline, CDR1 is SNHLY, CDR2 FYNNEI. CDR3: CASSQGPGSYNEQFF. For the CDR3, the DNA is TGTGCCAGCAGCCAGGGACCCGGGTCCTACAATGAGCAGTTCTTC.

The chain links TRBV12-3 or TRBV12-4 to TRBJ1-1; D is unresolved. CDR3 length: 16 residues. V was cut by 6 bases and J by 5 bases, with 22 bases left in between. CDR3 coding DNA: TGTGCCAGCAGCGACGAAAAAACGGGGTCGAATACTGAAGCTTTCTTT. Translated: CASSDEKTGSNTEAFF.

This clonotype was picked up many times. V is TRBV5-6 and J is TRBJ1-6, with TRBD1 identical over 7 bases. The CDR3 runs 15 residues. With 3 bases clipped from V and 7 bases from J, the junction kept 7 bases outside the gene matches. Per germline, CDR1 SGHDT and CDR2 YYEEEE. The CDR3 sequence: CASSWMTGTNSPLHF. The CDR3 nucleotides read TGTGCCAGCAGCTGGATGACAGGGACCAATTCACCCCTCCACTTT.

This clonotype was observed many times. CDR3 residues: CASSLGLAGPYNEQFF. The CDR3 DNA reads TGTGCCAGCAGTTTAGGTCTAGCGGGACCCTACAATGAGCAGTTCTTC. The chain carries TRBV12-3 or TRBV12-4 and TRBJ2-1, with 9 bases identical to TRBD2. The CDR3 is made up of 16 amino acids. The junction had 3 bases not matched to a gene; V was cut back by 1 base and J by 2 bases.

This chain connects TRBV20-1 to TRBJ2-1; possibly TRBD1 or TRBD2 for D (6 bases each). The V end was cut by 2 bases, the J end by 8 bases, with 16 bases between. In germline, CDR1 is DFQATT, CDR2 SNEGSKA (reference sequence). This CDR3 has 14 amino acids. The CDR3, as DNA: TGCAGTGCTAGAAGGGGGGAGTACCGACATGAGCAGTTCTTC. Translating it yields CSARRGEYRHEQFF.

The chain is built from TRBV15 and TRBJ2-7; D might be TRBD2 (6 bases). Germline CDR1 and CDR2: LNHNV and YYDKDF (reference sequence). The V end was cut by 4 bases, the J end by 5 bases, with 15 bases between. This CDR3 has 14 residues. CDR3 protein: CATSTHPGGDEQYF. The DNA of the CDR3 is TGTGCCACCAGCACCCACCCCGGAGGGGACGAGCAGTACTTC.

This sequence joins TRBV6-1 and TRBJ2-3, with 9 bases fitting TRBD2. Germline V gene lookup returns CDR1 MNHNS and CDR2 SASEGT. The CDR3 length is 14 residues. With 4 bases clipped from V and 2 bases from J, the junction kept 1 base outside the gene matches. The CDR3 region has the DNA TGTGCCAGCAGTGGCGGGGGGGCCACAGATACGCAGTATTTT. Its translation: CASSGGGATDTQYF.

The rearrangement links TRBV2 to TRBJ1-1, with D perhaps matching TRBD1 (5 bases). CDR1 and CDR2 (germline): SNHLY, FYNNEI. V gave up 9 bases and J gave up 8 bases, with 7 bases separating them. CDR3 length: 9 residues. DNA of the CDR3: TGTGCCAGTGGACAAGAAGCTTTCTTT. Protein product: CASGQEAFF. Full variable domain (missing parts from reference TRBV2 and TRBJ1-1): EPEVTQTPSHQVTQMGQEVILRCVPISNHLYFYWYRQILGQKVEFLVSFYNNEISEKSEIFDDQFSVERPDGSNFTLKIRSTKLEDSAMYFCASGQEAFFGQGTRLTVV.

The chain employs TRBV9 and TRBJ2-2; D gene unclear. Per germline, CDR1 SGDLS and CDR2 YYNGEE. Trimming removed 0 bases from V and 0 bases from J, with 3 bases in between. The CDR3 contains 14 residues. As DNA, the CDR3 is TGTGCCAGCAGCGTAGAAACGAACACCGGGGAGCTGTTTTTT. Translated: CASSVETNTGELFF.

This chain uses TRBV19 with TRBJ1-5; D gene uncertain. The CDR3 has 13 amino acids. The germline V gene has CDR1 LNHDA and CDR2 SQIVND (reference sequence). The germline V and J ends were trimmed by 6 bases and 4 bases, with 10 bases remaining between them. CDR3 sequence: CASRSRINQPQHF. The CDR3 DNA follows: TGTGCCAGTAGAAGCCGAATTAATCAGCCCCAGCATTTT.

This chain joins TRBV27 and TRBJ2-1; TRBD1 or TRBD2 may be the D gene (5 bases each). CDR3 length: 15 residues. The germline V and J ends were trimmed by 3 bases and 5 bases, with 14 bases remaining between them. The germline V gene has CDR1 MNHEY and CDR2 SMNVEV (reference sequence). The CDR3 coding sequence is TGTGCCAGCAGTTTTAATGGGGGTGAGGACAATGAGCAGTTCTTC. It specifies CASSFNGGEDNEQFF.

This clonotype has a count of ten or more. The chain employs TRBV15 and TRBJ2-7; D gene unclear. Trimming cost V 1 base and J 2 bases, with 9 bases left between them. The CDR3 spans 14 residues. Germline V lookup: CDR1 LNHNV, CDR2 YYDKDF (reference sequence). CDR3 in DNA: TGTGCCACCAGCAGAGTGGACGCGACCTACGAGCAGTACTTC. Its translation: CATSRVDATYEQYF. The variable domain in full, completed from reference TRBV15 and TRBJ2-7, reads DAMVIQNPRYQVTQFGKPVTLSCSQTLNHNVMYWYQQKSSQAPKLLFHYYDKDFNNEADTPDNFQSRRPNTSFCFLDIRSPGLGDTAMYLCATSRVDATYEQYFGPGTRLTVT.

V gene TRBV9 combines with J gene TRBJ2-7, with 8 bases fitting TRBD1. The germline V gene encodes CDR1 SGDLS and CDR2 YYNGEE. Trimming cost V 4 bases and J 1 base; bases outside gene matches: 7. The CDR3 totals 15 residues. This CDR3 reads CASSLGTGVSYEQYF. The CDR3, as DNA: TGTGCCAGCAGCCTCGGGACAGGTGTATCCTACGAGCAGTACTTC.

CDR3 sequence reads: CASSLEGRPFDEQYF. The CDR3 DNA follows: TGCGCCAGCAGCTTGGAGGGACGACCTTTCGACGAGCAGTACTTC. This chain links TRBV5-1 with TRBJ2-7, with D perhaps TRBD1 or TRBD2 (5 bases each). Trimming took off 0 bases at V and 5 bases at J, with 15 bases between the two ends. The CDR3 is 15 amino acids. Germline V lookup: CDR1 SGHRS, CDR2 YFSETQ.

The genes are TRBV19 and TRBJ1-4; D possibly corresponds to TRBD1 (6 bases). In germline, CDR1 is LNHDA, CDR2 SQIVND (reference sequence). Trimming took 7 bases from V and 8 from J, leaving 17 bases between them. This CDR3 is 14 amino acids long. The CDR3 DNA follows: TGTGCCAGTATGGCGGCAGGGGCAGAGGAAAAACTGTTTTTT. Its protein product is CASMAAGAEEKLFF.

Of note for this clonotype: A much bigger clone sits one base away, suggesting this may be a read error. The chain carries TRBV5-1 and TRBJ1-1; D unclear. Trimming took 2 bases from V and 6 from J, leaving 8 bases between them. Germline V gives CDR1 SGHRS, CDR2 YFSETQ. There are 12 residues in the CDR3. CDR3 nucleotide sequence: TGCGCCAGCAGCTTTCCGGGAGCTGAAGCTTTCTTT. Protein sequence: CASSFPGAEAFF.